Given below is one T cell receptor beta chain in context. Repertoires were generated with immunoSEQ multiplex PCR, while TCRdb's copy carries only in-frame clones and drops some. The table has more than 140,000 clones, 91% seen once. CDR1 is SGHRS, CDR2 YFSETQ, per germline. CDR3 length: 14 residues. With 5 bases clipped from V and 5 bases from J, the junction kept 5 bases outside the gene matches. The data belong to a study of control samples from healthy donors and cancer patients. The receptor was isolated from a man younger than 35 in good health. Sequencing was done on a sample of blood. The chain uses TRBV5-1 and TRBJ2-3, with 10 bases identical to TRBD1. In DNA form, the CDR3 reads TGCGCCAGCAGTCCGACAGGGGGCTTAGATACGCAGTATTTT. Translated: CASSPTGGLDTQYF.